This TCR beta chain was profiled in a study of CD8+CD57+ T cells in acquired aplastic anemia. Study observations and caveats: Controls did not differ significantly from patients in CD8+ Simpson's diversity.

A note on this clonotype: What it binds is not known.

The V end was cut by 7 bases, the J end by 4 bases, with 19 bases between. The germline V gene has CDR1 SQVTM and CDR2 ANQGSEA. The CDR3 totals 14 residues. Genomic DNA, the template, was used for profiling of the TCR beta VDJ and CDR3. MiXCR, run by TCRdb on the reads, gives a single entry per CDR3 protein. The table has 200,000 or so distinct CDR3 sequences, around 65% seen once. The specimen sequenced was sorted CD4+, CD8+, or CD8+CD57+ T cells (not recorded which) from PBMCs. The chain couples TRBV29-1 to TRBJ1-1; possible D gene TRBD1, 5 bases. The sequence was obtained from a human donor with severe aplastic anemia or a healthy control (not recorded which). The CDR3 DNA reads as TGCAGCGCCCTGAAGGGCGGGGGAGGCACTGAAGCTTTCTTT. Translation: CSALKGGGGTEAFF.